These T cell receptor beta chains were read from a single sample in a study of T cells expressing NK-cell markers. TCRdb reprocessed the 5' RACE reads and reports one entry per CDR3 protein, with no DNA. Its clone listing holds approximately 420,000 distinct CDR3 sequences. Sample: blood T cells: a sorted CD56 or NKG2C T cell subset, CD4+ or CD8+ T cells, or bulk PBMC T cells (not recorded which). The receptors here all came from a woman aged 45-59 years in good health. The CDR3 runs from the conserved cysteine through the conserved F or W.

J | V | CDR3
TRBJ2-7 | TRBV12-3/TRBV12-4 | CASSLAQSWSYEQYF
TRBJ1-5 | TRBV6-1 | CASKVYSNQPQHF
TRBJ2-1 | TRBV5-1 | CASWKGLAGGPKEQFF
TRBJ2-7 | TRBV3-1 | CASSQVGDYYEQYF
TRBJ2-5 | TRBV29-1 | CSALDWGPSGSKPLQYF
TRBJ1-5 | TRBV7-2 | CASSSALGAGGGQPQHF
TRBJ2-3 | TRBV2 | CARELGTSGSSSTDTQYF
TRBJ2-3 | TRBV20-1 | CSARVTATSTDTQYF
TRBJ1-6 | TRBV6-1 | CASSRDSPLHF
TRBJ1-1 | TRBV20-1 | CSAQPSTEAFF
TRBJ1-4 | TRBV12-3/TRBV12-4 | CASSSRLGEKLFF